This T cell receptor (beta chain) was recorded in a study of shared clonotypes between healthy human individuals. The study, taken as a whole, reports: What limited the represented genetic and exposure-history diversity was the small number of donors.

Every one of the donors was a Caucasian adult that lived in Nashville, Tennessee. Unsorted samples drew genomic DNA from approximately 90 million PBMCs. This clone was observed once. Its specificity is not known. A deep-level run was used for the assay. Data came from immunoSEQ multiplex PCR; TCRdb stores just in-frame clones and leaves some out. The sample records more than 450,000 clones, 79% being singletons. The V gene lost 7 bases and the J gene lost 5 bases, with 12 bases spanning the gap. This CDR3 has 13 amino acids. Germline values: CDR1 PRHDT, CDR2 FYEKMQ (reference sequence). J is TRBJ2-1 and V is TRBV13; maybe TRBD2 (5 bases). The sequence was obtained from a woman aged 40 to 50 in good health. Some clones in this sample may be carry-over from other donors' samples. Sequenced sample: PBMCs. The CDR3 DNA sequence: TGTGCCAGCACCCGGGATACAGACAATGAGCAGTTCTTC. Translating it yields CASTRDTDNEQFF.